A single sample gave rise to the 18 T cell receptor beta chains below, sequenced in a study of cytomegalovirus exposure and HLA in healthy donors. The PCR employed 60 Vbeta primers together with 13 Jbeta primers. The data were produced by immunoSEQ multiplex PCR, yet TCRdb's version contains in-frame clones alone and is incomplete. The sample consists of some 150,000 clones, 64% of them appearing once. The specimen was PBMCs. Source of these receptors: a woman in her 30s in good health and CMV-seropositive.

This clone has a handful of counts. The V call is TRBV29-1, the J call TRBJ2-7; D is perhaps TRBD1 (5 bases). This CDR3 contains 12 residues. V dropped 4 bases and J dropped 6 bases, with 13 bases sitting between them. Germline loops: CDR1 SQVTM, CDR2 ANQGSEA. The CDR3 loop is CSVGGPVAEQYF. DNA for the CDR3: TGCAGCGTTGGGGGCCCGGTGGCCGAGCAGTACTTC.

The chain recombines TRBV5-4 with TRBJ2-7, with 14 bases that match TRBD2. The CDR3 has 16 amino acids. Trimming took 4 bases from V and 4 from J; bases not matched to a gene: 7. CDR1 SGHNT and CDR2 YYREEE come from the germline V gene (reference sequence). The CDR3 here is CASSQGLAGVMYEQYF. The DNA for the CDR3 is TGTGCCAGCAGCCAGGGACTAGCGGGAGTTATGTACGAGCAGTACTTC.

This clone was seen a handful of times. The chain has TRBV2 and TRBJ1-1, with TRBD1 matching over 9 bases. The CDR3 length is 14 residues. The trim removed 4 bases at V and 1 base at J, leaving 1 base unmatched. Germline values: CDR1 SNHLY, CDR2 FYNNEI. Here the CDR3 reads CASSGTGENTEAFF. The CDR3 bases are TGTGCCAGCAGTGGGACAGGGGAGAACACTGAAGCTTTCTTT. Full variable domain (missing parts from reference TRBV2 and TRBJ1-1): EPEVTQTPSHQVTQMGQEVILRCVPISNHLYFYWYRQILGQKVEFLVSFYNNEISEKSEIFDDQFSVERPDGSNFTLKIRSTKLEDSAMYFCASSGTGENTEAFFGQGTRLTVV.

A few counts support this clone. The V and J genes are TRBV19 and TRBJ1-2; the D is unclear. Between the trimmed V and J ends, which lost 6 bases and 4 bases, there was a span of 12 bases. The CDR3 runs 13 residues. The germline gives CDR1 LNHDA, CDR2 SQIVND (reference sequence). The CDR3 sequence: CASRIAGVYGYTF. The CDR3 DNA reads TGTGCCAGTAGAATTGCGGGCGTCTATGGCTACACCTTC.

The chain has TRBV19 and TRBJ2-7; D is ambiguous. The V end lost 3 bases, the J end lost 2 bases, and 11 bases lay between the germline ends. Germline CDR1 LNHDA, CDR2 SQIVND (reference sequence). The CDR3 is made up of 14 amino acids. For the CDR3, the DNA is TGTGCCAGTAGTATCGTCCTGAACACCTACGAGCAGTACTTC. Its protein product is CASSIVLNTYEQYF.

This clone was recorded only once. The chain combines TRBV6-1 with TRBJ2-3; 10 bases align to TRBD2. The CDR3 is 14 residues long. V lost 5 bases, J lost 2 bases, and 1 base stayed unmatched. Germline loops: CDR1 MNHNS, CDR2 SASEGT. CDR3 sequence reads: CASSTSGDTDTQYF. CDR3 nucleotide sequence: TGTGCCAGCAGTACTAGCGGGGACACAGATACGCAGTATTTT.

The chain has TRBV19 and TRBJ2-7, with D perhaps TRBD1 (6 bases). The CDR3 extends over 14 amino acids. V was pared by 3 bases and J by 4 bases, with 13 bases between. CDR1 and CDR2 (germline): LNHDA, SQIVND (reference sequence). The CDR3 sequence: CASSIGRGPYEQYF. CDR3 DNA sequence: TGTGCCAGTAGTATCGGCAGGGGACCTTACGAGCAGTACTTC.

The chain recombines TRBV6-9 with TRBJ1-1, with D possibly matching TRBD1 (6 bases). With 10 bases removed from V and 3 bases from J, the gap between germline ends came to 18 bases. Germline V CDR1 and CDR2: MNHGY, SVAAGI. The CDR3 contains 14 residues. The CDR3 reads CATTLQGIHTEAFF. For the CDR3, the DNA is TGTGCCACCACCTTACAGGGCATTCACACTGAAGCTTTCTTT.

This rearrangement joins TRBV13 to TRBJ1-4, with unresolved D. Germline V gene lookup returns CDR1 PRHDT and CDR2 FYEKMQ (reference sequence). The CDR3 has 16 amino acids. V was shortened by 5 bases and J by 0 bases, with 13 bases between the two germline ends. The CDR3 reads CASSHLRETTNEKLFF. DNA of the CDR3: TGTGCCAGCAGCCACCTGCGGGAAACAACTAATGAAAAACTGTTTTTT.

This clone showed up just a few times. The chain employs TRBV11-2 and TRBJ1-1; D might be TRBD1 (5 bases). Germline-derived CDR1 and CDR2 are SGHAT and FQNNGV. The V gene lost 3 bases and the J gene lost 5 bases, with 10 bases spanning the gap. This CDR3 region has 13 residues. The CDR3 DNA reads as TGTGCCAGCAGCTTCAACGGGGGAACTGAAGCTTTCTTT. Translated, it gives CASSFNGGTEAFF. The whole variable domain, filled in from reference TRBV11-2 and TRBJ1-1, reads EAGVAQSPRYKIIEKRQSVAFWCNPISGHATLYWYQQILGQGPKLLIQFQNNGVVDDSQLPKDRFSAERLKGVDSTLKIQPAKLEDSAVYLCASSFNGGTEAFFGQGTRLTVV.

This chain joins TRBV5-1 and TRBJ2-5, with 7 bases aligning to TRBD1. Losses at the gene ends were 2 bases for V and 4 bases for J; bases not matched to a gene: 8. The CDR3 totals 15 residues. The germline CDR1 and CDR2 sequences are SGHRS and YFSETQ. CDR3 DNA: TGCGCCAGCAGCTTTACAGGGGTGGAAGGAGAGACCCAGTACTTC. Its protein is CASSFTGVEGETQYF.

This clone turned up a few times. The genes are TRBV9 and TRBJ2-3, with 7 bases fitting TRBD2. Germline V CDR1 and CDR2: SGDLS, YYNGEE. V dropped 3 bases and J dropped 0; count of bases not matched to a gene: 22. The CDR3 totals 21 residues. CDR3 in amino acids: CASSGTGGGTYFRSSTDTQYF. The CDR3 DNA sequence: TGTGCCAGCAGCGGCACGGGAGGCGGGACCTACTTCAGGAGTAGCACAGATACGCAGTATTTT.

The V and J genes are TRBV5-4 and TRBJ1-2; TRBD1 is a possible D gene (6 bases). The CDR3 loop spans 16 amino acids. V lost 0 bases and J 8 bases, leaving 20 bases between the germline ends. The germline gives CDR1 SGHNT, CDR2 YYREEE (reference sequence). CDR3 DNA: TGTGCCAGCAGCTTGGCCGGTAAAGGGGGTATCGGGGGCTACACCTTC. This translates into CASSLAGKGGIGGYTF. The full variable domain, with the rest looked up from reference TRBV5-4 and TRBJ1-2, is ETGVTQSPTHLIKTRGQQVTLRCSSQSGHNTVSWYQQALGQGPQFIFQYYREEENGRGNFPPRFSGLQFPNYSSELNVNALELDDSALYLCASSLAGKGGIGGYTFGSGTRLTVV.

This clone has more than one count but fewer than ten. V and J are TRBV7-9 and TRBJ1-1; a possible D gene is TRBD1 (5 bases). V lost 5 bases, J lost 1 base, and 11 bases lay in between. The CDR3 extends over 14 amino acids. Germline V gene data show CDR1 as SEHNR and CDR2 as FQNEAQ (reference sequence). In nucleotides, the CDR3 is TGTGCCAGCAGCCAGGACATGGGGAACACTGAAGCTTTCTTT. This codes for CASSQDMGNTEAFF. The complete variable domain, with remaining parts taken from reference TRBV7-9 and TRBJ1-1, reads DTGVSQNPRHKITKRGQNVTFRCDPISEHNRLYWYRQTLGQGPEFLTYFQNEAQLEKSRLLSDRFSAERPKGSFSTLEIQRTEQGDSAMYLCASSQDMGNTEAFFGQGTRLTVV.

This clone was recorded a few times. The chain has TRBV11-3 and TRBJ2-7, with TRBD2 identical over 8 bases. V trimming: 4 bases; J trimming: 5 bases; junction bases outside the gene matches: 10. The length of the CDR3 is 15 residues. Germline CDR1 SGHNT, CDR2 YENEEA. As DNA, the CDR3 is TGTGCCAGCAGCTCATTCGGGACTAGTTATGACGAGCAGTACTTC. It specifies CASSSFGTSYDEQYF.

The gene calls are TRBV28 and TRBJ1-3; 8 bases are a match to TRBD1. The V segment lost 7 bases and the J segment 3 bases; nucleotides outside the gene matches: 5. The CDR3 has 14 amino acids. CDR1 and CDR2 from the germline V gene are MDHEN and SYDVKM. The CDR3 loop reads CASTRTGFGNTIYF. Here the CDR3 DNA reads TGTGCCAGCACCCGGACAGGGTTTGGAAACACCATATATTTT.

The chain employs TRBV28 and TRBJ1-1; D unresolved. Trimming took 1 base from V and 1 from J, leaving 4 bases between them. Germline CDR1 reads MDHEN; CDR2 reads SYDVKM. The CDR3 length is 13 residues. In DNA, the CDR3 is TGTGCCAGCAGTTTATTAGCGAACACTGAAGCTTTCTTT. Protein: CASSLLANTEAFF.

The J gene is TRBJ1-2, the V gene TRBV11-2; 7 nucleotides match TRBD1. The CDR3 sequence is 16 residues long. J was trimmed by 8 bases and V by 4 bases; bases with no gene match: 16. The germline gives CDR1 SGHAT, CDR2 FQNNGV. In nucleotides, the CDR3 is TGTGCCAGCAGCTCGCACAGGACAGGCGGAAGAGGAGGCTACACCTTC. It yields the protein CASSSHRTGGRGGYTF.